This T cell receptor (beta chain) was retrieved from a study of T cells in Graves' hyperthyroidism and ophthalmopathy (dated by TCRdb to the late 2010s). Study-level background: To identify distinguishing TCR V-J signatures, a discovery cohort of about 95 patients was used, comprising fewer than 45 with Graves' ophthalmopathy and around 60 with stable Graves' hyperthyroidism. According to the paper, TCR Vbeta CDR3 sequencing was carried out on 135 peripheral blood samples, which came from fewer than 50 ophthalmopathy, around 74 hyperthyroidism and approximately 17 progressor patients. Once sampling was done, hyperthyroidism patients were given methimazole at a starting dose of 30 mg daily, whereas ophthalmopathy patients were given high-dose intravenous methylprednisolone. Prospective prediction of ophthalmopathy was tested in an independent validation cohort consisting of fewer than 20 hyperthyroidism patients and some 16 patients who later progressed to ophthalmopathy. The study also compared thyroid tissue and blood T-cell repertoires from a handful of Graves' hyperthyroidism patients. The approximately 98 discovery patients were randomly divided into training and test sets at a 7:3 ratio. Summary of the overall study and its limitations: Most expanded thyroid clonotypes (frequency above 0.001) were also found in blood, which suggests that blood repertoires may mirror thyroid immune responses. In validation, progression to ophthalmopathy was predicted by the model with nearly 71% sensitivity and roughly 76% specificity, a median of approximately 7.1 months before onset. In cross-validation, a model built on a 13 V-J signature told ophthalmopathy apart from stable hyperthyroidism with 85% to 90% sensitivity and 81% to 82% specificity, and in testing the same model reached 80%/75%. Sample size was not statistically predetermined, and blinding of investigators to group allocation was not performed.

Stable Graves' hyperthyroidism was defined as the absence of progression to ophthalmopathy over 18 months of follow-up. Hyperthyroidism patients were newly diagnosed, had a disease duration of under 2 months, and were aged 18 to 65 years. Patients with uncontrolled infections, other autoimmune diseases, pregnancy or lactation were excluded. Diagnoses were established on the basis of clinical symptoms, serum thyroxine and TRAb, thyroid ultrasound, and orbital computed tomography. Total RNA was extracted using Trizol reagent, and RNA quality was assessed on an Agilent 2100 Bioanalyzer. The TCR beta CDR3 regions were amplified from the RNA transcripts. A first-round RT-PCR of the TCR CDR3 used the HTBI primer set with the Qiagen OneStep RT-PCR kit. Libraries were constructed in a second round of multiplex PCR, after which size selection and purification were performed. Sequencing of the libraries was done on an Illumina HiSeq2000 using paired-end 100 bp reads. In the authors' own workflow: SOAPnuke was used to process the raw data, with reads discarded if the reads contained adapters or uncalled bases, had a mean Phred below 15, or lacked an exact constant-primer or identifier match. High-quality paired reads were merged with COPE v1.2.5, and unique nucleotide sequences were defined as clonotypes. Clonotypes were aligned to IMGT TRBV, TRBD and TRBJ reference segments using MiTCR v1.1. The analysis included only V-J combinations with a frequency above 0.0001, which together covered over 98% of the repertoires. A TCS score was defined as the ratio of F50 (clonal expansion) to E x V (chaos), with BLOSUM62-based TCRdist applied between CDR3 peptides within each V-J. Welch's t-statistics and random forest reduced roughly 500 V-J features to 13, which were used in a naive Bayes classifier (R e1071). The similarity between thyroid and blood repertoires was quantified using the Morisita-Horn index. In-frame beta chains were kept once TCRdb had trimmed the public reads at Q25 with fastp and called clones with MiXCR. Each entry merges the rows of one CDR3 protein and shows their most common DNA and genes. In this record, the V and J calls reflect TCRdb's handling and not the investigators' own analysis. Present in this sample are about 98,000 distinct CDR3 sequences, 40% of which were seen just once. 10% of the sample belongs to the ten largest clones.

On this clonotype: What antigen it recognizes has not been identified. No much larger clone is present one base from it, and per-base qualities are unavailable.

The source material was peripheral blood or thyroid tissue (not recorded which). The receptor was derived from a woman aged 25-40 years with Graves' hyperthyroidism.

The CDR3 protein sequence reads: CSAHRQGVWPQHF. The nucleotide sequence is TGCAGTGCTCATCGGCAGGGTGTGTGGCCCCAGCATTTT. The V and J segments used are TRBV20-1 and TRBJ1-5; the D gene is perhaps TRBD1, on 5 matching bases. There are 13 amino acids in the CDR3, from cysteine to phenylalanine inclusive. Only the CDR3 DNA stays, 39 bases, in frame from base 1. As encoded in the germline V gene (reference sequence), CDR1 is DFQATT while CDR2 is SNEGSKA. Deletion took 5 bases off V and 9 bases off J, with a span of 17 bases between the germline ends.